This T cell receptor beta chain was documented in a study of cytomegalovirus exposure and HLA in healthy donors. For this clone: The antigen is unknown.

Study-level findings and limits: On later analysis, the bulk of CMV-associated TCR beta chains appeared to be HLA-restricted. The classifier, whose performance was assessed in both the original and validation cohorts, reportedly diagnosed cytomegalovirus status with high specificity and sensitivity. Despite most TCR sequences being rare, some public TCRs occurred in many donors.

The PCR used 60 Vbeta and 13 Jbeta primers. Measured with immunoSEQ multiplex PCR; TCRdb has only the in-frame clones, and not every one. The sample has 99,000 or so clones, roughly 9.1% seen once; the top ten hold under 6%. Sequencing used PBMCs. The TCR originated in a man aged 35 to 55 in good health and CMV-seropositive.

Written as DNA, the CDR3 is TGTGCCAGCTCACCGGTATCAGTTCTCACAGATACGCAGTATTTT. Translated, it gives CASSPVSVLTDTQYF. This chain links TRBV18 with TRBJ2-3; unclear D gene. V was trimmed by 3 bases and J by 2 bases, leaving 12 bases between them. From germline, CDR1 is KGHSH and CDR2 LQKENI. The CDR3 has 15 amino acids.